These 21 T cell receptor beta chains were all obtained from the same sample, sequenced in a study of blood T cell repertoires in COVID-19. Produced via immunoSEQ multiplex PCR; TCRdb's table is partial and in-frame only. The table has 390,000 or so clones, 80% to 90% seen once; the top ten hold under 4%. The sequenced material came from peripheral blood. These receptors were taken from a woman younger than 45 with COVID-19, enrolled during active disease.

V and J are TRBV5-1 and TRBJ2-7; D not certain. Trimming left V 0 bases short and J 0 bases short, with 7 bases between. The germline CDR1 and CDR2 sequences are SGHRS and YFSETQ. The length of the CDR3 is 14 residues. CDR3 region: CASSLDTGSYEQYV. CDR3 sequence (DNA): TGCGCCAGCAGCTTGGATACTGGCTCCTACGAGCAGTACGTC.

V is TRBV13 and J is TRBJ2-5; 10 bases match TRBD1. The V gene end was trimmed by 8 bases and the J gene end by 1 base; junction bases not matched to a gene: 7. This CDR3 region has 15 residues. Germline V lookup: CDR1 PRHDT, CDR2 FYEKMQ (reference sequence). The CDR3 DNA is TGTGCCAGCCAGGCCCGGACAGGGGGCCAAGAGACCCAGTACTTC. It translates to CASQARTGGQETQYF.

J is TRBJ2-7 and V is TRBV6-2 or TRBV6-3; 7 bases agree with TRBD1. The CDR3 is 14 amino acids. From germline, CDR1 is MNHEY and CDR2 SVGEGT. The ends lost 2 bases at V and 7 bases at J; junction bases unmatched: 8. The CDR3 here is CASSYPDRSGEQYF. The CDR3 DNA sequence: TGTGCCAGCAGTTACCCGGACAGGTCCGGGGAGCAGTACTTC.

This clone was detected a few times. This chain uses TRBV19 with TRBJ1-5, with 7 bases that match TRBD1. Per the germline V gene, CDR1 is LNHDA and CDR2 is SQIVND (reference sequence). CDR3 length equals 16 residues. J lost 2 bases, V lost 6 bases, and 10 bases had no gene match. In nucleotides, the CDR3 is TGTGCCAGTAGCCCTGAGATAGGACAGGGCAATCAGCCCCAGCATTTT. Its translation is CASSPEIGQGNQPQHF.

The genes are TRBV9 and TRBJ2-3; TRBD1 is a possible D gene (6 bases). Germline values: CDR1 SGDLS, CDR2 YYNGEE. V was trimmed by 0 bases and J by 5 bases, leaving 7 bases between them. There are 13 residues in the CDR3. CDR3 in DNA: TGTGCCAGCAGCGTAGGAGGGGGAGATACGCAGTATTTT. Its protein product is CASSVGGGDTQYF.

The rearrangement uses TRBV3-1 (or the pseudogene TRBV3-2) and TRBJ2-1, with TRBD2 identical over 7 bases. V was pared by 0 bases and J by 4 bases, with 6 bases of the junction left unmatched. CDR3 length equals 16 residues. Germline assignment: CDR1 LGHDT and CDR2 YNNKEL (reference sequence). CDR3 coding DNA: TGTGCCAGCAGCCAAGATTTTAGCGGGCGTTACAATGAGCAGTTCTTC. As protein: CASSQDFSGRYNEQFF.

V and J are TRBV5-1 and TRBJ2-3; 10 nucleotides match TRBD2. V shed 5 bases, J shed 4 bases, and the junction held 10 bases outside the gene matches. This CDR3 comprises 16 residues. Germline V gene lookup returns CDR1 SGHRS and CDR2 YFSETQ. This chain's CDR3 is CASRSLAGDPADTQYF. CDR3 DNA sequence: TGCGCCAGCAGGTCCCTAGCGGGAGATCCGGCAGATACGCAGTATTTT.

The V call is TRBV2, the J call TRBJ1-4, with D uncertain. The CDR3 length is 14 residues. Germline V CDR1 and CDR2: SNHLY, FYNNEI. V was pared by 4 bases and J by 8 bases, with 14 bases between. This CDR3 reads CASSGTSLWEKLFF. The CDR3 coding sequence is TGTGCCAGCAGTGGGACTTCCTTGTGGGAAAAACTGTTTTTT.

The chain employs TRBV6-1 and TRBJ2-3, with 15 bases lining up with TRBD2. The germline V gene has CDR1 MNHNS and CDR2 SASEGT. J lost 1 base, V lost 1 base, and 9 bases had no gene match. There are 20 residues in the CDR3. CDR3 protein: CASSEGPGLAGGPGTDTQYF. The CDR3 DNA sequence: TGTGCCAGCAGTGAAGGCCCCGGACTAGCGGGGGGGCCTGGCACAGATACGCAGTATTTT.

This chain links TRBV5-4 with TRBJ1-1; 12 bases line up with TRBD1. V gave up 4 bases and J gave up 5 bases; unmatched junction bases: 15. CDR1 and CDR2 from the germline V gene are SGHNT and YYREEE (reference sequence). The CDR3 loop spans 18 amino acids. The CDR3 region is CASSPRAGQGADTTEAFF. CDR3 DNA sequence: TGTGCCAGCAGCCCCAGGGCGGGACAGGGGGCGGACACGACTGAAGCTTTCTTT.

The chain links TRBV7-2 to TRBJ2-5; 9 nucleotides line up with TRBD2. Germline assignment: CDR1 SGHTA and CDR2 FQGNSA. With 5 bases clipped from V and 3 bases from J, the junction kept 13 bases outside the gene matches. The CDR3 has 17 residues. DNA of the CDR3: TGTGCCAGCAGCGGACCCGAGGGCGGGGGGGCGAAAGAGACCCAGTACTTC. Protein: CASSGPEGGGAKETQYF.

This clone was observed a single time. The chain has TRBV27 and TRBJ2-7; D is possibly TRBD2 (6 bases). CDR1 MNHEY and CDR2 SMNVEV come from the germline V gene (reference sequence). V lost 4 bases to trimming and J lost 5 bases, with 15 bases between them. The CDR3 is 14 amino acids. The CDR3: CASSSGVTSHEQYF. CDR3 in DNA: TGTGCCAGCAGTTCTGGGGTGACTAGTCACGAGCAGTACTTC.

The chain employs TRBV28 and TRBJ1-1; 8 bases align to TRBD1. The CDR3 runs 15 residues. J gave up 5 bases and V 5 bases, and 10 bases lay outside the gene matches. The germline CDR1 and CDR2 sequences are MDHEN and SYDVKM. The DNA for the CDR3 is TGTGCCAGCAGTCGCTTAGATCAGGGGGCGACTGAAGCTTTCTTT. Encoded protein: CASSRLDQGATEAFF.

The chain is built from TRBV2 and TRBJ1-3, with 7 bases aligning to TRBD1. The V and J ends lost 6 bases and 2 bases, in that order; junction bases with no gene match: 4. The CDR3 covers 14 residues. Germline assignment: CDR1 SNHLY and CDR2 FYNNEI. In DNA, the CDR3 is TGTGCCAGCAGCGTCGACAGGGCTGGAAACACCATATATTTT. This codes for CASSVDRAGNTIYF.

The chain carries TRBV9 and TRBJ2-2; the D is unclear. This CDR3 spans 16 amino acids. In germline, CDR1 is SGDLS, CDR2 YYNGEE. V was pared by 1 base and J by 1 base, with 11 bases between. The CDR3 loop reads CASSVSTGMNTGELFF. CDR3 DNA: TGTGCCAGCAGCGTATCTACGGGTATGAACACCGGGGAGCTGTTTTTT.

The CDR3 coding sequence is TGTGCCAGCTCAGAAACGACAGGGGGGGAGCAGTACTTC. It is translated as CASSETTGGEQYF. The V gene is TRBV18, the J gene TRBJ2-7, with 9 bases that match TRBD1. CDR1 is KGHSH, CDR2 LQKENI, per germline. Unmatched junction bases numbered 6, after V lost 5 bases and J lost 7 bases. The CDR3 loop spans 13 amino acids.

The chain recombines TRBV7-2 with TRBJ2-2; 9 nucleotides match TRBD2. The V gene's germline CDR1 is SGHTA and CDR2 FQGNSA. The CDR3 extends over 16 amino acids. After removal of 8 bases from V and 3 bases from J, the junction contained 10 bases not matched to a gene. The CDR3 DNA is TGTGCCAGCTGCACAGCGGGGGGCGATTACACCGGGGAGCTGTTTTTT. Its translation: CASCTAGGDYTGELFF.

This chain uses TRBV19 with TRBJ1-1; D is uncertain. This CDR3 comprises 12 residues. Germline V gives CDR1 LNHDA, CDR2 SQIVND (reference sequence). CDR3 amino acids: CATKSGGVEAFF. CDR3 nucleotide sequence: TGTGCAACGAAGTCGGGCGGGGTTGAAGCTTTCTTT.

The chain links TRBV19 to TRBJ1-4; D might be TRBD1 (6 bases). The CDR3 has 14 residues. Germline assignment: CDR1 LNHDA and CDR2 SQIVND (reference sequence). V lost 7 bases and J lost 0, with 9 bases in between. The CDR3 region has the DNA TGTGCCAGTACAAGGGGGACAACTAATGAAAAACTGTTTTTT. This translates into CASTRGTTNEKLFF. The full variable domain, with the rest looked up from reference TRBV19 and TRBJ1-4, is DGGITQSPKYLFRKEGQNVTLSCEQNLNHDAMYWYRQDPGQGLRLIYYSQIVNDFQKGDIAEGYSVSREKKESFPLTVTSAQKNPTAFYLCASTRGTTNEKLFFGSGTQLSVL.

This rearrangement joins TRBV7-9 to TRBJ2-6, with D perhaps TRBD1 (5 bases). The V end lost 8 bases, the J end lost 0 bases, and 11 bases lay between the germline ends. Germline V gene data show CDR1 as SEHNR and CDR2 as FQNEAQ (reference sequence). The CDR3 contains 15 residues. The CDR3 DNA sequence: TGTGCCAGCGGCCCGGACAACTCTGGGGCCAACGTCCTGACTTTC. It is translated as CASGPDNSGANVLTF.

This chain uses TRBV15 with TRBJ2-5, with 8 bases aligning to TRBD1. V lost 5 bases, J lost 0 bases, and 11 bases stayed unmatched. The germline V gene encodes CDR1 LNHNV and CDR2 YYDKDF (reference sequence). The CDR3 loop spans 17 amino acids. CDR3 loop: CATSGRRRQGYQETQYF. CDR3 sequence (DNA): TGTGCCACCAGCGGACGCAGACGACAGGGGTACCAAGAGACCCAGTACTTC.